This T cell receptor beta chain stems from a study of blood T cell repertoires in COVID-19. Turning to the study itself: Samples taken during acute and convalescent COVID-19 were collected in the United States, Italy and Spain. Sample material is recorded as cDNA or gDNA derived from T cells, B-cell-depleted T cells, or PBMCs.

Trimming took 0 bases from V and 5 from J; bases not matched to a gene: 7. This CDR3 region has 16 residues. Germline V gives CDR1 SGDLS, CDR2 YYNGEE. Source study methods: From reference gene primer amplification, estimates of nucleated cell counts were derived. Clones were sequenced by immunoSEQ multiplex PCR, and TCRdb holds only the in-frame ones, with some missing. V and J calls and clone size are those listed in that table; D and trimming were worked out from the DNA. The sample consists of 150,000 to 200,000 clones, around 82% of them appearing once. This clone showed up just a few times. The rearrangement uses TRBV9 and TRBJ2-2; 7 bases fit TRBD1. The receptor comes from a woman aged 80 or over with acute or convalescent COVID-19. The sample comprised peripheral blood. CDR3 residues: CASSVVGTAITGELFF. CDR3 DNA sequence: TGTGCCAGCAGCGTAGTGGGGACAGCAATAACCGGGGAGCTGTTTTTT.